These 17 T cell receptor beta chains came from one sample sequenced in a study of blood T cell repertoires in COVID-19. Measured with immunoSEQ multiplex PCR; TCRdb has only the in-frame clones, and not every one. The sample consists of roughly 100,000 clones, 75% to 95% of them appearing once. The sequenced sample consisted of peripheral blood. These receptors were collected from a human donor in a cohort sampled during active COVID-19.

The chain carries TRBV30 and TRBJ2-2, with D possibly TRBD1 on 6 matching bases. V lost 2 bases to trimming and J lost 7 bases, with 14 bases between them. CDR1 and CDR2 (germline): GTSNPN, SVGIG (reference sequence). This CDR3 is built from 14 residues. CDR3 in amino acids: CAWSLSPRGGELFF. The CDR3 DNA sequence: TGTGCCTGGAGTTTATCTCCCAGGGGCGGGGAGCTGTTTTTT.

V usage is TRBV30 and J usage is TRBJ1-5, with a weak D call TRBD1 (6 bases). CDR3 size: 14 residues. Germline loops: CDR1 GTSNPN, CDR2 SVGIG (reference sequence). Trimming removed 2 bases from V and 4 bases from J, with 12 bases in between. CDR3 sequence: CAWSSGARNQPQHF. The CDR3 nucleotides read TGTGCCTGGAGTTCAGGGGCGCGGAATCAGCCCCAGCATTTT.

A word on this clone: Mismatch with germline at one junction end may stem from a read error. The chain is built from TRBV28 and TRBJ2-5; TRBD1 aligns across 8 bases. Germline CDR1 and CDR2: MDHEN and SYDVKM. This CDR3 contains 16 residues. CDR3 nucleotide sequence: TGTGCCAGCAGTATCATTCCTTGGACAGGGCAAGGGACCCAGTACTTC. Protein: CASSIIPWTGQGTQYF.

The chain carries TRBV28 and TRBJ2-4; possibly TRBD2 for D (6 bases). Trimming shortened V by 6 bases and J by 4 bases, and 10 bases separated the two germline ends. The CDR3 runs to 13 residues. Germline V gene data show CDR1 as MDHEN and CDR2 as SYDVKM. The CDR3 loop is CASRLAAKNIQYF. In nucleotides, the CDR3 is TGTGCCAGCAGATTAGCGGCGAAAAACATTCAGTACTTC.

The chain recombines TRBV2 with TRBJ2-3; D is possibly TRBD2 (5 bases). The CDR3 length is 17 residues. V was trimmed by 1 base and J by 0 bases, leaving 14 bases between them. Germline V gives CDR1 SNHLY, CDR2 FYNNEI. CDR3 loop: CASSEGRLSASTDTQYF. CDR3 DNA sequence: TGTGCCAGCAGTGAAGGGCGACTAAGCGCTAGCACAGATACGCAGTATTTT.

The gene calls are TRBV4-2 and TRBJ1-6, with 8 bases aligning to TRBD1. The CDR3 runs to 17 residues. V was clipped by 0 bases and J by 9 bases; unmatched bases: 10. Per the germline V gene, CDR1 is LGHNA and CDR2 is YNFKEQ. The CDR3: CASSQDSTARGLSPLHF. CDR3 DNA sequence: TGTGCCAGCAGCCAAGATTCCACCGCCAGGGGGCTTTCACCCCTCCACTTT.

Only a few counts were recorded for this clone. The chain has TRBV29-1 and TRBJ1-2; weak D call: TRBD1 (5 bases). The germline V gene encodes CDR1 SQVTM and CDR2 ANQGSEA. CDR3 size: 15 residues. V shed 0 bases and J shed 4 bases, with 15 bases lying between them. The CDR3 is CSVEERAGPPYGYTF. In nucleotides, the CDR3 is TGCAGCGTTGAAGAAAGGGCAGGGCCTCCCTATGGCTACACCTTC.

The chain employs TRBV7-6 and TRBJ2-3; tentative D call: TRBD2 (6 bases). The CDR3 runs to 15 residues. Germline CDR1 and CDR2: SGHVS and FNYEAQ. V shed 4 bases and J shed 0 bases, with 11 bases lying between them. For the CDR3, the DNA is TGTGCCAGCAGCTCACCCGGGACTAGCACAGATACGCAGTATTTT. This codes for CASSSPGTSTDTQYF. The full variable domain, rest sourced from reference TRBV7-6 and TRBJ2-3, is GAGVSQSPRYKVTKRGQDVALRCDPISGHVSLYWYRQALGQGPEFLTYFNYEAQQDKSGLPNDRFSAERPEGSISTLTIQRTEQRDSAMYRCASSSPGTSTDTQYFGPGTRLTVL.

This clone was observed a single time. The DNA of the CDR3 is TGTGCCAGCAGCTATTCCGGGACAGGGAACACTGAAGCTTTCTTT. Translation gives CASSYSGTGNTEAFF. The V call is TRBV14, the J call TRBJ1-1; the match to TRBD1 covers 8 bases. The CDR3 has 15 amino acids. Germline lookup yields CDR1 SGHDN and CDR2 FVKESK. J lost 1 base, V lost 5 bases, and 6 bases had no gene match. The full variable domain, in which reference TRBV14 and TRBJ1-1 provide the parts outside the CDR3, is EAGVTQFPSHSVIEKGQTVTLRCDPISGHDNLYWYRRVMGKEIKFLLHFVKESKQDESGMPNNRFLAERTGGTYSTLKVQPAELEDSGVYFCASSYSGTGNTEAFFGQGTRLTVV.

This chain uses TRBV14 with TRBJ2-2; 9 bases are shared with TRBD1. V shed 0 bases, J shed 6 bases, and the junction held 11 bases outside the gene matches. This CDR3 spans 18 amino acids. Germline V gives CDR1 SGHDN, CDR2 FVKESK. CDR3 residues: CASSQDQKNYRGPGELFF. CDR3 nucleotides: TGTGCCAGCAGCCAAGACCAGAAAAACTACAGGGGGCCCGGGGAGCTGTTTTTT.

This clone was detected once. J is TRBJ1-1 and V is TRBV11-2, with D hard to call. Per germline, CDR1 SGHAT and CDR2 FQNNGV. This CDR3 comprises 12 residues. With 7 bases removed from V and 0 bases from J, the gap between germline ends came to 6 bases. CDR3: CASTNMNTEAFF. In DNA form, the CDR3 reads TGTGCCAGCACGAACATGAACACTGAAGCTTTCTTT.

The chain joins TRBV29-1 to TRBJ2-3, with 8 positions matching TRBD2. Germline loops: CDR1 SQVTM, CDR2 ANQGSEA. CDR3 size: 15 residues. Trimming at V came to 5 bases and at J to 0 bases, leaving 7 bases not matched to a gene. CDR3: CSVSGLASSTDTQYF. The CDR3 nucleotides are TGCAGCGTTTCCGGACTAGCATCTAGCACAGATACGCAGTATTTT.

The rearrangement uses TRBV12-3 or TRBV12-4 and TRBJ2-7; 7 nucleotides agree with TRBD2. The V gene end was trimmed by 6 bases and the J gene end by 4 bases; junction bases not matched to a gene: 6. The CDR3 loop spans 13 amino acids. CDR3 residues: CASRGGLVYEQYF. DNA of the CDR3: TGTGCCAGCAGGGGGGGGTTGGTTTACGAGCAGTACTTC.

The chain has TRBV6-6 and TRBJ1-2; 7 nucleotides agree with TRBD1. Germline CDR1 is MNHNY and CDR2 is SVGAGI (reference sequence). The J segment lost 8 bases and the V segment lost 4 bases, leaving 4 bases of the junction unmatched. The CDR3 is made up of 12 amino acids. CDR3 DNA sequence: TGTGCCAGCAGTTTAGGGGGCGCGGGCTACACCTTC. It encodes CASSLGGAGYTF.

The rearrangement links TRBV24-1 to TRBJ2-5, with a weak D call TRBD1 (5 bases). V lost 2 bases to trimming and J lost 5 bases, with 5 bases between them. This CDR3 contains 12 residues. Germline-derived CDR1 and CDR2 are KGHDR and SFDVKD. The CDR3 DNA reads TGTGCCACCAGTGATTCAGGGGAGACCCAGTACTTC. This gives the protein CATSDSGETQYF.

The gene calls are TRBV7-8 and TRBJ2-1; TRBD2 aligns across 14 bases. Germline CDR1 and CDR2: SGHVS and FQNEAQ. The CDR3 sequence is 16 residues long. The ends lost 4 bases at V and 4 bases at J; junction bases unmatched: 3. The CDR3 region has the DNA TGTGCCAGCAGCTCTCGGACTAGCGGGAGGTACAATGAGCAGTTCTTC. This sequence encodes CASSSRTSGRYNEQFF.

CDR3 sequence: CASSPTGWLEKLFF. DNA of the CDR3: TGCGCCAGCAGCCCGACAGGGTGGCTTGAAAAACTGTTTTTT. This chain joins TRBV4-1 and TRBJ1-4, with 7 positions matching TRBD1. Trimming removed 4 bases from V and 7 bases from J; junction bases left unmatched: 6. This CDR3 region has 14 residues. Germline lookup yields CDR1 MGHRA and CDR2 YSYEKL.